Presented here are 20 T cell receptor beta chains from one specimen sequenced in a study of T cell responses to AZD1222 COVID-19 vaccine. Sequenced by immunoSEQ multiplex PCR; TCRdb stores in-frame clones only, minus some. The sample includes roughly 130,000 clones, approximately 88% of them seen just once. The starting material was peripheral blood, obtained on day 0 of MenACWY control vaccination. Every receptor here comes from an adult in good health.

CDR3 loop: CSVEAALRFFF. The CDR3 DNA sequence: TGCAGCGTTGAAGCGGCGTTGCGGTTTTTCTTT. The chain recombines TRBV29-1 with TRBJ1-1; D not resolved. This CDR3 has 11 residues. V was trimmed by 1 base and J by 13 bases, leaving 13 bases between them. The germline gives CDR1 SQVTM, CDR2 ANQGSEA. The full variable domain, its missing parts supplied by reference TRBV29-1 and TRBJ1-1, is SAVISQKPSRDICQRGTSLTIQCQVDSQVTMMFWYRQQPGQSLTLIATANQGSEATYESGFVIDKFPISRPNLTFSTLTVSNMSPEDSSIYLCSVEAALRFFFGQGTRLTVV.

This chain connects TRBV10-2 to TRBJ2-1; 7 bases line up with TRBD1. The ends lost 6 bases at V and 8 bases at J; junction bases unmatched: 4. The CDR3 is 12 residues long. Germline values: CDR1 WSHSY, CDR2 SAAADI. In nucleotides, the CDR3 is TGCGCCAGCAGCCAGGGGGTCTATGAGCAGTTCTTC. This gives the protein CASSQGVYEQFF.

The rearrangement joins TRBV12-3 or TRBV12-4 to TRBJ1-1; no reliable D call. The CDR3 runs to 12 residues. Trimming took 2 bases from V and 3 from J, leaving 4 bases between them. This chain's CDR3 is CASSLSDTEAFF. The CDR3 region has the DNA TGTGCCAGCAGTTTATCCGACACTGAAGCTTTCTTT.

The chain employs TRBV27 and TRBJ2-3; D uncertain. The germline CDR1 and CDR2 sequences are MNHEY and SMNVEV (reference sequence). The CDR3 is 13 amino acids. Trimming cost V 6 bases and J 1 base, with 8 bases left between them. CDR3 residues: CASSLVGTDTQYF. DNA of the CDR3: TGTGCCAGCAGCCTGGTGGGCACAGATACGCAGTATTTT.

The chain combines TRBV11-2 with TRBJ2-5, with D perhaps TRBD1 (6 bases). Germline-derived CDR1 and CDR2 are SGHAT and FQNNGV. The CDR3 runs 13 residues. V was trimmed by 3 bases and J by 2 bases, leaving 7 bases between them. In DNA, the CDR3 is TGTGCCAGCAGCTTGGGGGCACAAGAGACCCAGTACTTC. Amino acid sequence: CASSLGAQETQYF.

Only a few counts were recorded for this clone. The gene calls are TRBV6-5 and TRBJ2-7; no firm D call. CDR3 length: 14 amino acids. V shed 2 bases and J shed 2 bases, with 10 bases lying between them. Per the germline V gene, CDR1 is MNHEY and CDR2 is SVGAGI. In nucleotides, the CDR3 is TGTGCCAGCAGTTACGACTCAGGAACCTACGAGCAGTACTTC. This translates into CASSYDSGTYEQYF.

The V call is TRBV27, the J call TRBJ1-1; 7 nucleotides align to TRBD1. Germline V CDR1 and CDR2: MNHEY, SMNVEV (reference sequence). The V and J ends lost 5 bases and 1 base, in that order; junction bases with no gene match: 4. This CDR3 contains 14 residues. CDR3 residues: CASSNRGGNTEAFF. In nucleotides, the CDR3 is TGTGCCAGCAGTAACAGGGGAGGGAACACTGAAGCTTTCTTT.

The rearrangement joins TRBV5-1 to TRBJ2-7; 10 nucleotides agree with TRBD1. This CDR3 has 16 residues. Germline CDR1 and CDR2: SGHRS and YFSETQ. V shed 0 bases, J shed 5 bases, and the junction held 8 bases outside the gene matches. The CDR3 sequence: CASSLDWGTGEDEQYF. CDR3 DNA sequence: TGCGCCAGCAGCTTGGACTGGGGGACAGGGGAGGACGAGCAGTACTTC. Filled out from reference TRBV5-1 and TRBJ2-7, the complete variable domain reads KAGVTQTPRYLIKTRGQQVTLSCSPISGHRSVSWYQQTPGQGLQFLFEYFSETQRNKGNFPGRFSGRQFSNSRSEMNVSTLELGDSALYLCASSLDWGTGEDEQYFGPGTRLTVT.

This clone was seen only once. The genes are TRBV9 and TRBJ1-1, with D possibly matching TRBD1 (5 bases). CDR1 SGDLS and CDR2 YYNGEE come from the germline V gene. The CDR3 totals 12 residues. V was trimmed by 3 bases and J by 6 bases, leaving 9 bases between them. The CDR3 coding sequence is TGTGCCAGCAGCGCGTCGGGGGCTGAAGCTTTCTTT. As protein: CASSASGAEAFF.

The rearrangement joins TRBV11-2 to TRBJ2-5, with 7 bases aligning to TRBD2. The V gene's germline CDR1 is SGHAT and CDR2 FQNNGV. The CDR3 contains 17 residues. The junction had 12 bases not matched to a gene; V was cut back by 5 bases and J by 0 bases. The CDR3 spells CASSPRRGSGYQETQYF. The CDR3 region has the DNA TGTGCCAGCAGCCCTCGCCGAGGTAGCGGGTACCAAGAGACCCAGTACTTC.

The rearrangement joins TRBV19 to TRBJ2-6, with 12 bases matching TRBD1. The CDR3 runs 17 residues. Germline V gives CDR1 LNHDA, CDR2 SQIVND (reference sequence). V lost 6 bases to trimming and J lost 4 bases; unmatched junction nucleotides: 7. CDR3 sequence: CASRSGTGGAGANVLTF. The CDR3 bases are TGTGCCAGTAGGTCCGGGACAGGGGGCGCCGGGGCCAACGTCCTGACTTTC.

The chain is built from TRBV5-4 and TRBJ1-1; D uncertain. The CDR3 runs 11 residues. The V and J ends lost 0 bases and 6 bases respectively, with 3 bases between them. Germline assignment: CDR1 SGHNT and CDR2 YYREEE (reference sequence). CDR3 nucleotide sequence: TGTGCCAGCAGCTTGGGGCCTGAAGCTTTCTTT. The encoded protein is CASSLGPEAFF.

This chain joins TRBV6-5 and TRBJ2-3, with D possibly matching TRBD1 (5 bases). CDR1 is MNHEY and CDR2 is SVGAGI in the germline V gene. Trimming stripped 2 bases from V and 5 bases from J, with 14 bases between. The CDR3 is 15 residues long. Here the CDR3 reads CASSYRPQGLDTQYF. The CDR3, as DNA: TGTGCCAGCAGTTACCGTCCCCAGGGATTAGATACGCAGTATTTT.

The CDR3 spells CASRKDRGNQPQHF. CDR3 in DNA: TGTGCCAGCAGGAAGGACAGGGGGAATCAGCCCCAGCATTTT. The V gene is TRBV28, the J gene TRBJ1-5; 10 bases line up with TRBD1. The ends lost 6 bases at V and 4 bases at J; junction bases unmatched: 3. Looked up from germline, CDR1 is MDHEN and CDR2 is SYDVKM. The CDR3 loop spans 14 amino acids.

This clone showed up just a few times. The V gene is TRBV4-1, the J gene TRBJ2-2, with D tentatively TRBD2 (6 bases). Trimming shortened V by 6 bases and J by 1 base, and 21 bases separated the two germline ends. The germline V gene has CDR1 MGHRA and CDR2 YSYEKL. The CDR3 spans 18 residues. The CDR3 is CASRFASGGKRNTGELFF. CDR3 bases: TGCGCCAGCAGGTTCGCGAGCGGAGGGAAGAGGAACACCGGGGAGCTGTTTTTT.

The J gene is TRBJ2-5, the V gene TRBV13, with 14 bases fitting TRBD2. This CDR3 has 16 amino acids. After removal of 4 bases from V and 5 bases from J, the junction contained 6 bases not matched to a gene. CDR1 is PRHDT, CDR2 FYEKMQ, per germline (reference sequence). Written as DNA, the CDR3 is TGTGCCAGCAGCTCTGGGACTAGCGGGAGTTATGAGACCCAGTACTTC. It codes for CASSSGTSGSYETQYF.

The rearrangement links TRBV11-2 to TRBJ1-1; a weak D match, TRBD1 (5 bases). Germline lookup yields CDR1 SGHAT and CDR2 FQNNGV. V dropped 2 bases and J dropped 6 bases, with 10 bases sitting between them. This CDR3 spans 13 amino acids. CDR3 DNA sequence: TGTGCCAGCAGCTTAAGACGGGGCCCTGAAGCTTTCTTT. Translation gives CASSLRRGPEAFF.

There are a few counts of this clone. The CDR3 DNA follows: TGTGCCAGCAGCTTTGTGGGCTATTTGAACACTGAAGCTTTCTTT. Protein sequence: CASSFVGYLNTEAFF. V is TRBV5-6 and J is TRBJ1-1; D is unclear. V lost 2 bases to trimming and J lost 0 bases, with 11 bases between them. This CDR3 is built from 15 residues. Germline CDR1 and CDR2: SGHDT and YYEEEE.

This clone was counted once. The CDR3 sequence: CASSYGTDYTGELFF. The CDR3 DNA sequence: TGCGCCAGCAGCTACGGGACGGACTACACCGGGGAGCTGTTTTTT. The chain couples TRBV4-1 to TRBJ2-2, with D perhaps being TRBD1 or TRBD2 (5 bases each). Per the germline V gene, CDR1 is MGHRA and CDR2 is YSYEKL. This CDR3 spans 15 amino acids. V lost 5 bases and J lost 3, with 13 bases in between.

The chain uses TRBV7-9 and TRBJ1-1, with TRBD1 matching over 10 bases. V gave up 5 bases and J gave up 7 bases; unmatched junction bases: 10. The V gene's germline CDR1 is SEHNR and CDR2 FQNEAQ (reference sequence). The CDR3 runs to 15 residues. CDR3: CASSKSGTGEGEAFF. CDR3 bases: TGTGCCAGCAGCAAGTCCGGGACAGGGGAGGGTGAAGCTTTCTTT.